These T cell receptor beta chains were read from a single sample in a study of cytomegalovirus exposure and HLA in healthy donors. Profiled with immunoSEQ multiplex PCR; TCRdb holds only in-frame clones, not every one. The table includes 100,000 or so clones, around 83% detected once. Sequenced sample: PBMCs. The receptors here all came from a man between 25 and 39 years old in good health and CMV-seronegative. Each CDR3 is given with its conserved first and last residue. Each record gives: V gene, D gene, clone size, J gene, CDR3 protein, CDR3 DNA. A D gene is named only where the DNA matches it firmly. The size of a clone is reported for some rows only, either as once, few or many, or as a class for expanded clones.

TRBV4-3,NA,NA,TRBJ2-1,CASSQDETGVLGNNEQFF,TGCGCCAGCAGCCAAGATGAAACGGGAGTATTGGGTAACAATGAGCAGTTCTTC
TRBV7-2,TRBD2,NA,TRBJ2-4,CASSPPASGRLVVGNIQYF,TGTGCCAGCAGCCCACCGGCTAGCGGGAGGTTGGTGGTGGGAAACATTCAGTACTTC
TRBV28,NA,few,TRBJ1-5,CASSSIGRQPQHF,TGTGCCAGCAGTTCGATTGGGCGTCAGCCCCAGCATTTT
TRBV5-1,NA,few,TRBJ1-1,CASSLAVGSRTEAFF,TGCGCCAGCAGCTTGGCTGTAGGGAGTCGAACTGAAGCTTTCTTT
TRBV5-4,TRBD2,NA,TRBJ2-5,CASSLGLAGGPNQETQYF,TGTGCCAGCAGCTTGGGACTAGCGGGGGGGCCGAATCAAGAGACCCAGTACTTC
TRBV7-9,TRBD1,once,TRBJ2-7,CASSGGTGSYEQYF,TGTGCCAGCAGCGGAGGGACAGGGTCCTACGAGCAGTACTTC
TRBV7-8,NA,NA,TRBJ2-5,CASSLNRVPETQYF,TGTGCCAGCAGCTTAAATCGGGTCCCAGAGACCCAGTACTTC
TRBV4-1,NA,NA,TRBJ2-6,CASSLYPGANVLTF,TGCGCCAGCAGCCTCTACCCTGGGGCCAACGTCCTGACTTTC
TRBV28,NA,NA,TRBJ2-7,CASSLRTGRGSYEQYF,TGTGCCAGCAGTTTGAGGACAGGTCGGGGGTCCTACGAGCAGTACTTC
TRBV5-1,NA,NA,TRBJ2-2,CASSLGGPGELFF,TGCGCCAGCAGCTTGGGAGGGCCCGGGGAGCTGTTTTTT
TRBV12-5,TRBD1,few,TRBJ2-5,CASGSGGEETQYF,TGTGCTAGCGGGTCAGGGGGAGAAGAGACCCAGTACTTC
TRBV5-5,NA,NA,TRBJ2-7,CASSPGGRKYEQYF,TGTGCCAGCAGCCCCGGGGGAAGGAAATACGAGCAGTACTTC
TRBV7-3,TRBD2,NA,TRBJ2-2,CASSLGLAEYTGELFF,TGTGCCAGCAGCTTAGGGCTAGCGGAGTACACCGGGGAGCTGTTTTTT
TRBV6-5,TRBD1,NA,TRBJ2-5,CVTRTGVSETQYF,TGTGTCACCCGGACAGGGGTCTCCGAGACCCAGTACTTC
TRBV4-2,NA,NA,TRBJ1-4,CASSQVQGKGPGEKLFF,TGTGCCAGCAGCCAAGTTCAGGGGAAGGGGCCAGGGGAAAAACTGTTTTTT
TRBV28,TRBD1,NA,TRBJ2-7,CASRPTGGRYEQYF,TGTGCCAGCAGACCCACAGGGGGTCGGTACGAGCAGTACTTC
TRBV2,NA,NA,TRBJ1-5,CASSAYSNQPQHF,TGTGCCAGCAGCGCCTATAGCAATCAGCCCCAGCATTTT
TRBV5-1,TRBD1,NA,TRBJ2-7,CASSPDRPISYEQYF,TGCGCCAGCAGCCCGGACAGGCCGATATCCTACGAGCAGTACTTC
TRBV25-1,NA,NA,TRBJ2-7,CASSEFRSSYEQYF,TGTGCCAGCAGTGAATTTAGAAGCTCCTACGAGCAGTACTTC
TRBV5-1,TRBD1,NA,TRBJ2-7,CASSPGQATYEQYF,TGCGCCAGCAGCCCGGGACAGGCGACCTACGAGCAGTACTTC
TRBV4-1,NA,NA,TRBJ2-7,CASSQGETGSYEQYF,TGCGCCAGCAGCCAGGGCGAAACAGGGTCCTACGAGCAGTACTTC
TRBV28,NA,NA,TRBJ2-7,CASSSVSYEQYF,TGTGCCAGCAGTTCGGTCTCCTACGAGCAGTACTTC
TRBV7-8,TRBD2,NA,TRBJ2-5,CASTPGGVETQYF,TGTGCCAGCACCCCGGGAGGGGTTGAGACCCAGTACTTC
TRBV19,NA,once,TRBJ2-6,CASSIAPGSGANVLTF,TGTGCCAGTAGTATAGCCCCGGGCTCTGGGGCCAACGTCCTGACTTTC
TRBV28,NA,NA,TRBJ2-3,CASSENGIRAYF,TGTGCCAGCAGTGAGAACGGGATTAGGGCGTATTTT
TRBV5-1,TRBD2,NA,TRBJ2-2,CASSLSGGGALSTGELFF,TGCGCCAGCAGCTTGAGTGGCGGGGGGGCCTTATCCACCGGGGAGCTGTTTTTT
TRBV7-9,NA,NA,TRBJ2-5,CASSLLSGNQETQYF,TGTGCCAGCAGCTTATTGTCCGGGAACCAAGAGACCCAGTACTTC
TRBV4-2,TRBD2,few,TRBJ2-5,CASSKEREGGQETQYF,TGTGCCAGCAGCAAGGAGCGGGAGGGAGGACAAGAGACCCAGTACTTC
TRBV16,TRBD1,few,TRBJ1-5,CASSQSAGGYSNQPQHF,TGTGCCAGCAGCCAATCGGCAGGGGGCTATAGCAATCAGCCCCAGCATTTT
TRBV7-8,TRBD2,once,TRBJ2-1,CASSLSSGRAPEQFF,TGTGCCAGCAGCTTATCTAGCGGGAGGGCCCCTGAGCAGTTCTTC
TRBV9,TRBD2,NA,TRBJ2-7,CASSVDLAGAYEQYF,TGTGCCAGCAGCGTAGACCTAGCGGGGGCCTACGAGCAGTACTTC
TRBV28,NA,NA,TRBJ2-7,CASSLSVEQYF,TGTGCCAGCAGTTTATCGGTTGAGCAGTACTTC
TRBV7-7,NA,NA,TRBJ2-2,CASSPGTQNTGELFF,TGTGCTAGCAGCCCCGGGACACAGAACACCGGGGAGCTGTTTTTT
TRBV7-9,TRBD1,once,TRBJ1-1,CASSSEGGQGTEAFF,TGTGCCAGCAGTTCCGAGGGGGGACAGGGAACTGAAGCTTTCTTT
TRBV2,NA,NA,TRBJ2-3,CASSIDSLVDTQYF,TGTGCCAGCAGTATAGACAGTCTGGTAGATACGCAGTATTTT
TRBV6-1,TRBD1,NA,TRBJ2-7,CASSTGTGVEYF,TGTGCCAGCAGTACCGGGACAGGGGTGGAGTACTTC
TRBV4-3,NA,once,TRBJ2-4,CASSQDRGYKNIQYF,TGCGCCAGCAGCCAAGATCGGGGGTACAAAAACATTCAGTACTTC
TRBV2,TRBD2,NA,TRBJ2-1,CASRGLAGNEQFF,TGTGCCAGCAGGGGACTAGCAGGGAATGAGCAGTTCTTC
TRBV28,NA,NA,TRBJ1-5,CASSWGGVRQPQHF,TGTGCCAGCAGTTGGGGAGGGGTCCGGCAGCCCCAGCATTTT
TRBV11-3,TRBD2,NA,TRBJ2-5,CASSPGTSGREETQYF,TGTGCCAGCAGCCCCGGGACTAGCGGGAGAGAAGAGACCCAGTACTTC
TRBV9,NA,few,TRBJ1-2,CASSGTGTLPYGYTF,TGTGCCAGCAGTGGGACCGGGACACTACCCTATGGCTACACCTTC
TRBV7-9,NA,NA,TRBJ2-7,CASSLATAYSYEQYF,TGTGCCAGCAGCTTAGCGACAGCCTATTCCTACGAGCAGTACTTC
TRBV10-3,TRBD1,NA,TRBJ2-6,CAISDETGNGANVLTF,TGTGCCATCAGTGACGAGACAGGGAATGGGGCCAACGTCCTGACTTTC
TRBV28,TRBD2,NA,TRBJ2-3,CASSRTSGGTDTQYF,TGTGCCAGCAGCCGGACTAGCGGGGGCACAGATACGCAGTATTTT
TRBV7-8,NA,NA,TRBJ1-2,CASSLARGARGNYGYTF,TGTGCCAGCAGCTTAGCGCGGGGGGCGCGCGGTAACTATGGCTACACCTTC
TRBV4-1,TRBD1,NA,TRBJ1-1,CASSQEGQGFAEAFF,TGCGCCAGCAGCCAAGAGGGACAGGGTTTCGCTGAAGCTTTCTTT
TRBV7-9,TRBD2,NA,TRBJ2-3,CASSLETGGTDTQYF,TGTGCCAGCAGCTTAGAGACGGGGGGAACAGATACGCAGTATTTT
TRBV10-3,TRBD2,once,TRBJ2-5,CAISERKREGKETQYF,TGTGCCATCAGTGAGAGAAAGCGGGAGGGGAAAGAGACCCAGTACTTC
TRBV5-4,NA,NA,TRBJ2-5,CASSLGTRAAQYF,TGTGCCAGCAGCTTGGGGACACGTGCGGCCCAGTACTTC
TRBV7-8,NA,NA,TRBJ1-5,CASSWAGENQPQHF,TGTGCCAGCAGCTGGGCAGGGGAAAATCAGCCCCAGCATTTT
TRBV5-1,TRBD2,NA,TRBJ2-1,CASSLTGLAGGLNEQFF,TGCGCCAGCAGCTTAACTGGACTAGCGGGGGGGCTAAATGAGCAGTTCTTC
TRBV6-6,TRBD1,NA,TRBJ2-7,CASSYPEQGADEQYF,TGTGCCAGCAGTTACCCCGAACAGGGGGCGGACGAGCAGTACTTC
TRBV28,TRBD1,NA,TRBJ1-5,CASSLSGTGGQPQHF,TGTGCCAGCAGTTTATCCGGGACAGGGGGTCAGCCCCAGCATTTT